This T cell receptor beta chain is from a study of cytomegalovirus exposure and HLA in healthy donors (dated by TCRdb to between 2016 and 2019). For the wider study: An earlier analysis of 587 of the donors reported under 300 Gb of sequence data and 117 million unique TCR beta sequences obtained from around 170 million T cells. In a later genetic analysis, genome-wide SNP genotypes for about three fifths of the 666 donors were used, and that subset was treated as a discovery cohort. To decide whether each TCR beta V gene segment behaved as functional or pseudogenic, an earlier analysis of some 570 of the donors relied on high-throughput TCR beta sequencing. To predict cytomegalovirus infection status, the study brought together high-throughput TCR immunosequencing, statistical association of individual TCRs with disease status, and machine learning. Every discovery cohort repertoire had been produced on one sequencing platform. The study profiled the T cell repertoires of hundreds of subjects by immunosequencing and related them to cytomegalovirus serostatus. HLA typing covered class I and class II loci at four-digit resolution. Rather than using new phenotypic data, the later analysis identified candidate immune exposures from TCR beta sequences and from how often those sequences occurred across donors. The number of donors typed differed by locus, with about 629-640 for A, B, C, DRB1 and DQB1, around 520 for DQA1, 600 to 610 for DPA1, and some 450 for DPB1. Across about 370 genotyped donors of the cohort, an average of roughly 230,000 unique TCR beta nucleotide sequences per donor were sequenced, and 15% to 20% of those sequences were non-productive. The study was designed to test whether signatures of past pathogen exposure could be identified by cataloging public T cell receptors. A later analysis re-examined previously published TCR beta repertoires from about 670 donors and added high-resolution HLA genotyping to investigate patterns of TCR occurrence. In addition to the first cohort of approximately 650 subjects, a separate validation cohort of approximately 120 different subjects was used. Of the roughly 430 genotyped donors, 65% to 90% fell in the genetic ancestry cluster associated with self-reported Caucasian donors. Donor age, sex, ethnicity and CMV serostatus were collected together with the repertoire data. An early release that covered around 590 HLA-typed donors contained about 290 gigabases of sequencing data and some 87 million unique TCR sequences. Because of strong linkage in the cohort, roughly five DR-DQ haplotypes were treated as single units for association and clustering. Beyond this particular receptor, the publication reports: In both the original and validation cohorts, the classifier was reported to diagnose cytomegalovirus status with high specificity and sensitivity. The earlier analysis of almost 600 of the donors excluded approximately 17 rarely observed V segments, including chromosome 9 orphons, because counts were too low. Correlated functional status among segregating V segments might reflect linkage disequilibrium, but an unknown experimental factor could not be ruled out. A later analysis found that most CMV-associated TCR beta chains appeared HLA-restricted, with HLA associations seemingly driven largely by CMV exposure. In a later analysis, TCR association rates were found to vary across HLA loci, with the most associated TCRs seen for DRB1 alleles and the fewest for HLA-C alleles. Three of the identified cytomegalovirus-associated TCR beta chains were confirmed in vitro to be specific for cytomegalovirus antigens. In a later analysis, around 17,000 TCR beta sequences were associated with specific HLA alleles at a false discovery rate of 0.05. The sequencing pipeline was judged likely to have produced a cluster of highly shared sequence variants as a technical artifact. According to the authors, the approach could potentially be generalized to other disease states and immunological phenotypes. CMV serostatus was the only immune exposure information available for the cohort. V-gene and J-gene trimming of TCR beta chains was associated with a missense DCLRE1C variant in a later genetic analysis, and the association was replicated in an independent cohort. Assigning TCR associations to individual alleles was difficult when HLA alleles, especially DR and DQ, strongly co-occurred. A further reported finding was that TCR beta sequences accurately predicted the HLA-A and HLA-B alleles for most subjects in the first cohort. In an earlier analysis of some 540 of the donors, most TCR beta V segments appeared in productive rearrangements about 87% or about 30% of the time, broadly matching IMGT annotations. Compared with the approximately 700-donor mean, donors in an Asian-associated ancestry cluster had fewer N-insertions in productive TCRs, according to a later genetic analysis. A total of 150 to 200 TCR beta chains were listed by the study as associated with cytomegalovirus. Several of the top co-occurrence clusters appeared to be linked to parvovirus B19, influenza, CMV and Epstein-Barr virus, according to a later analysis. HLA typing was unavailable for some donors at each locus, so association tests used only the typed subset. Most TCR sequences were observed very rarely across donors, whereas some public TCRs were present in many individuals. In a later analysis, HLA-associated TCR beta chains showed more clonal expansion and lower generation probabilities than non-associated chains that were equally common. In this cohort, only TCR beta chains were sequenced, and detectable features were limited by the absence of alpha or paired-chain data. Some IMGT-functional V segments, including TRBV6-2 and TRBV6-3, could not be told apart with the 87-base-pair reads, so those segments were excluded. Roughly uniform sequencing depth across donors was assumed in presence/absence analyses, although this assumption may not hold.

Preparation of the library involved the immunoSEQ multiplex PCR assay. For the multiplex PCR, a mixture combining 60 forward primers for TCR Vbeta segments and 13 reverse primers for TCR Jbeta segments was used. The CDR3 region of rearranged TCR beta genes was amplified from genomic DNA with a multiplex PCR assay. On the Illumina HiSeq System, the amplified TCR beta libraries were sequenced as 87-base-pair reads. Per the authors' processing: A later analysis counted tens of millions of unique TCR beta chains across the 650 to 800 repertoires, and 10 million to 12 million of these chains were shared by at least two donors. A nearest-neighbor algorithm error-corrected the raw reads and collapsed the reads into unique sequences, merging closely related sequences to remove PCR and sequencing errors. CDR3 sequences were aligned to IMGT reference sequences to assign V, D and J gene segments. For a sequence to be retained, a match of at least six nucleotides to both a V gene segment and a J gene segment was required. A rearrangement was called productive if the CDR3 had no stop codons and remained in frame with V and J, and every other rearrangement was called non-productive. CDR3 was defined according to IMGT convention as the region running from the second conserved V-encoded cysteine to the conserved J-encoded phenylalanine. Sequences without an unambiguous match to a single V gene segment were excluded from the earlier analysis of about 600 of the donors. In an earlier analysis of approximately 550 of the donors, V segments were called functional above 56.7% productive rearrangements and were called segregating when the between-donor standard deviation exceeded 5%. A statistical classification framework was developed to diagnose cytomegalovirus status using the catalog of TCR beta chain sequences. V and J gene assignment, in a later analysis, came from comparing TCR nucleotide sequences with IMGT/GENE-DB human TR gene sequences. In a later analysis, CDR3 sequences and most-parsimonious VDJ recombination scenarios were assigned using the TCRdist pipeline. In a later analysis, every TCR beta chain was defined by the combination of its CDR3 amino acid sequence and its V-gene family, and reads without a unique V-gene family were dropped. To address suspected cross-contamination and a sequencing artifact, a later analysis removed approximately 600 highly shared, low-generation-probability nucleotide sequences. In a later analysis, a clonal expansion index for each public chain was calculated from normalized within-repertoire ranks of inferred template counts. In a later analysis, generation probabilities were computed using a VDJ recombination model fitted to out-of-frame rearrangements, and the results were checked against IGoR. In a later analysis, hypergeometric tests were used to score TCR-TCR, TCR-HLA and TCR-CMV co-occurrence, with a repertoire-size bias correction applied to TCR pairs. A later analysis estimated false discovery rates by permuting HLA or CMV assignments 20 times. In a later analysis, co-occurring TCRs were grouped using DBSCAN, with TCRdist sequence similarity added in when clustering inside HLA-allele-positive subsets. Repertoires with fewer than 30,000 or more than 120,000 public chains, plus five repertoires with anomalous nucleotide sharing, were excluded from co-occurrence clustering. TCRdb mirrors the immuneACCESS table, restricted to in-frame sequences. Some clones are absent from its copies; in checked studies, under half trace to an unresolved V gene, and the reason for the others is unknown. The V and J calls and clone size were taken over from that table, and D and trimming were inferred from the DNA. The sample table shows roughly 92,000 clones, and about 76% are seen once. The ten biggest clones cover approximately 4% of the sample.

In total, roughly 670 healthy bone marrow donors made up the cohort. At the time of sampling, every cohort member was nominally healthy, though immune exposures that went unrecorded were likely present. The donor tested CMV seropositive and was one of the 289 seropositive cohort members. A peripheral blood sample was provided by each donor, and peripheral blood mononuclear cells were used for TCR beta sequencing. Genomic DNA extraction from the blood cell samples was performed with the Qiagen DNeasy Blood Extraction Kit. In the germline V gene, CDR1 corresponds to LGHNA and CDR2 to YSLEER. The CDR3, cysteine through phenylalanine, is 13 amino acids long. CDR3 DNA only is kept here, 39 bases in frame from base 1. At the junction V is shortened by 1 base and J by 5 bases, with 7 bases in between. Remarks on this clone: Its target antigen remains unknown. The sample holds no much larger clone one base away, and base qualities are not on file.

Sequencing used PBMCs. Rearrangement joined TRBV4-3 to TRBJ2-3; there is no confident call for the D gene. This sequence originates from a woman in her 70s in good health and CMV-seropositive. The DNA reads as follows: TGCGCCAGCAGCCAAGGTCGTAGAGATACGCAGTATTTT. The translation is CASSQGRRDTQYF.